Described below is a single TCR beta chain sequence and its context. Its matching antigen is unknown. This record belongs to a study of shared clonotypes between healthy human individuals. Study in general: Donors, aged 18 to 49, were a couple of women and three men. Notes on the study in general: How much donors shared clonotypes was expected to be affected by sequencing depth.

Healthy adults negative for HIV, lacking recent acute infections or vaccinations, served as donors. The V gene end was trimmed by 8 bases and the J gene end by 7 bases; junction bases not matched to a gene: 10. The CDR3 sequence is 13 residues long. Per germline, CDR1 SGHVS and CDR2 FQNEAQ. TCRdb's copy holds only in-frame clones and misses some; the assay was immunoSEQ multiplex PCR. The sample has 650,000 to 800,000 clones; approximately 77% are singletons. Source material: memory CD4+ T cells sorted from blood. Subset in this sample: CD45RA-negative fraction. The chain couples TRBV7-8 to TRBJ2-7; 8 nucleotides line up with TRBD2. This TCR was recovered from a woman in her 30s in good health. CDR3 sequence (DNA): TGTGCCAGCCGGAGCGGGAGAACGGGGGAGCAGTACTTC. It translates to CASRSGRTGEQYF.